This TCR beta chain was sequenced during a study of vaccination and CD4 T cells after COVID-19. Specified treatment: roughly 10-day PBMC culture with coronavirus spike peptide pools or control peptides (ViraFEST assay). Germline loops: CDR1 LNHDA, CDR2 SQIVND (reference sequence). The CDR3 length is 14 residues. Trimming at V came to 6 bases and at J to 0 bases, leaving 3 bases not matched to a gene. This clonotype was seen a few times. The target antigen is unknown. Once obtained from cultured CD4+ T cells, the DNA was sequenced using the Oncomine TCR Beta short-read assay. MiXCR, applied by TCRdb to the PCR reads, yields one record per CDR3 protein. The sample has roughly 12,000 distinct CDR3 sequences; around 50% are singletons.

The receptor was derived from a human donor who had recovered from COVID-19. The chain has TRBV19 and TRBJ1-1; 8 bases match TRBD1. The source material was CD4+ T cells from blood, cultured in vitro. CDR3 protein: CASRQGALNTEAFF. The CDR3 coding sequence is TGTGCCAGTAGGCAGGGGGCTTTGAACACTGAAGCTTTCTTT.